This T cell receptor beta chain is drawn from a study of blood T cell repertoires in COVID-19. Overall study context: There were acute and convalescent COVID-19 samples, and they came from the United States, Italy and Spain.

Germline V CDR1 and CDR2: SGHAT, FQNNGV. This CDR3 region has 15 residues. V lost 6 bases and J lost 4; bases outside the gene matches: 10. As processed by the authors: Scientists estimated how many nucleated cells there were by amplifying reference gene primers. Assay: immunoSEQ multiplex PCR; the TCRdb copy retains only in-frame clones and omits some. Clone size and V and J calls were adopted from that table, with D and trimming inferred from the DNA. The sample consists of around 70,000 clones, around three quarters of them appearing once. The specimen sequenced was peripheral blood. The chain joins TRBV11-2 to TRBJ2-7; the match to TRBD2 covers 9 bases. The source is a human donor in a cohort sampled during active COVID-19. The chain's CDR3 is CASRGGRAVSYEQYF. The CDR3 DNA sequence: TGTGCCAGCAGAGGCGGGAGGGCCGTAAGTTACGAGCAGTACTTC.